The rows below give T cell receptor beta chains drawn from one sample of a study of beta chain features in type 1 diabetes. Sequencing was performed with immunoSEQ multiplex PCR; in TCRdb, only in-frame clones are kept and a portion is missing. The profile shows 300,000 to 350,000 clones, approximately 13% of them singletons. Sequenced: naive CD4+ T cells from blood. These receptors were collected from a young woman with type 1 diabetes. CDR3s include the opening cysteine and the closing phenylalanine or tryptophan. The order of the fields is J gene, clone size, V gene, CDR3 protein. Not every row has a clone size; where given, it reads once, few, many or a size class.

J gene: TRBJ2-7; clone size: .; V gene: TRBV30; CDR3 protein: CAWSEDSWVSYEQYF
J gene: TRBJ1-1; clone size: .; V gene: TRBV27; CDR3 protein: CASSKTGDTEAFF
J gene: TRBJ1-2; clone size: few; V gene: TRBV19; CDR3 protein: CASYTQLGYTF
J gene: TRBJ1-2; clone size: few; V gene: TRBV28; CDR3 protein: CASSSRTYGYTF
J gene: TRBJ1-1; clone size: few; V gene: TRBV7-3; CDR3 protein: CASSFSGTGDTEAFF
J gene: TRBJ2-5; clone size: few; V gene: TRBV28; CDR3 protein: CASSSVSETQYF
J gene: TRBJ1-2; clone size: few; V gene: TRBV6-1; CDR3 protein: CASRQGGLYGYTF
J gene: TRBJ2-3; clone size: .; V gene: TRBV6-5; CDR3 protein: CASSFRETRTDTQYF
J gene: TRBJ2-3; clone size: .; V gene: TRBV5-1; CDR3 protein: CASSLGLGAGTDTQYF
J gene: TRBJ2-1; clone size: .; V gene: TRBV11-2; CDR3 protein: CASTLSGRAYNNEQFF
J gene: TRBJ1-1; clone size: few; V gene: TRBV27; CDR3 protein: CASSLGPGTGGTEAFF
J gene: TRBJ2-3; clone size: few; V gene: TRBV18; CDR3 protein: CATLRQGSTDTQYF
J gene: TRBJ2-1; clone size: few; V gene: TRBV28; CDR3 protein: CASSLPHSQKLFF
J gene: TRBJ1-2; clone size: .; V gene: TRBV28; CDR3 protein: CASSVPGQGVNGYTF
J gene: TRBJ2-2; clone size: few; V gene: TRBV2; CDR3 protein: CASRRLADTGELFF
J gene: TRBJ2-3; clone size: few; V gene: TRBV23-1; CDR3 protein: CASSPGRLGTDTQYF
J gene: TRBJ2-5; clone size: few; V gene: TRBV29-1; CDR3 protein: CSVTPPAGVGETQYF
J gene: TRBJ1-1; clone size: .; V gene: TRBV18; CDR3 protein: CASSPGAGTEAFF
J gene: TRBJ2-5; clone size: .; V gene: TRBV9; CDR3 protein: CASSKRQGSETQYF
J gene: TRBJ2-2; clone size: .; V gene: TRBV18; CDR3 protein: CASSPSGGSGELFF
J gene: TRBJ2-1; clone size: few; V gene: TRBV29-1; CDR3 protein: CSVRRRLGDNEQFF
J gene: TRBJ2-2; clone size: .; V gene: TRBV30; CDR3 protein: CAWSTGGWNTGELFF
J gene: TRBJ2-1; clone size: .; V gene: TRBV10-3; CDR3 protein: CAIKGQAQVSEQFF
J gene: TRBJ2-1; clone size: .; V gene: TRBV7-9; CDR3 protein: CASSRGNEQFF
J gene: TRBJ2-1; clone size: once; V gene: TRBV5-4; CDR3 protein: CASSTGTSGHNEQFF
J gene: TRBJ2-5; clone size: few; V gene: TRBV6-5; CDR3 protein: CASSYSYIQETQYF
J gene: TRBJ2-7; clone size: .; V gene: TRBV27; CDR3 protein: CASSPVDRVTYEQYF
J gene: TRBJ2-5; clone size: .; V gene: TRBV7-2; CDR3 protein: CASSLAGQGHRGTQYF
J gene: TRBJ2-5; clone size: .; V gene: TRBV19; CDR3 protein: CASSRDRDRSGTQYF
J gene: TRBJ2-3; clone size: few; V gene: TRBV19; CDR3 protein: CATSGRADTQYF
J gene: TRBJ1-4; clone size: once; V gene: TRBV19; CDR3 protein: CASSISLTGEKLFF
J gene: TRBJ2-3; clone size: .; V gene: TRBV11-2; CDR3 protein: CASSLLAGGSTDTQYF
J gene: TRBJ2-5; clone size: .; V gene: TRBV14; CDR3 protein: CASSQGDNQETQYF
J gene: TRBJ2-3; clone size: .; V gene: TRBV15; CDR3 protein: CATSRGGGRATDTQYF
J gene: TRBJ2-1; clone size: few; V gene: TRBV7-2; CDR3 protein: CASSKTSGPYNEQFF
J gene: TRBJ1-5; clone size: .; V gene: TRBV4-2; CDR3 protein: CASSQTSYSNQPQHF
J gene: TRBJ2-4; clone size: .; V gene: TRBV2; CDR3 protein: CASSYLGLVSGNIQYF
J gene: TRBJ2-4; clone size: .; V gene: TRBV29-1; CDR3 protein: CSARTVAKNIQYF
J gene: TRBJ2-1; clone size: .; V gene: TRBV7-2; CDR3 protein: CASSLARGFSEQFF
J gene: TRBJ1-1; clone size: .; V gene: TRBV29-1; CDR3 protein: CSVGGRMNTEAFF
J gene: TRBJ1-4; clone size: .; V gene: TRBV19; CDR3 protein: CASSRASATNEKLFF
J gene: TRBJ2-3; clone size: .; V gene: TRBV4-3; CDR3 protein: CASSQPGQFTDTQYF
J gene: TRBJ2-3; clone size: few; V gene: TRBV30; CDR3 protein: CAWGGLASTDTQYF
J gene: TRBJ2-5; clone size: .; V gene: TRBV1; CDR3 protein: CTSNKSGGMLETQYF
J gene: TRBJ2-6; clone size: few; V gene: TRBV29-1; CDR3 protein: CSVGQGAGANVLTF
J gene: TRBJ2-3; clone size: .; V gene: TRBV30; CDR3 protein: CASAFTPRLFF
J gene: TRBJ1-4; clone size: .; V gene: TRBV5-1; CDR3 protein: CASSSTGTENEKLFF
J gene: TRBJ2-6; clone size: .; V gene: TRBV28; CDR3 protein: CASSPGLASGANVLTF
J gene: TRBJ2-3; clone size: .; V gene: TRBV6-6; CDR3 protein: CASSLSTRTDTQYF
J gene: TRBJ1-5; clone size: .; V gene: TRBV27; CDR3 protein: CASTPRGPPGWQPQHF
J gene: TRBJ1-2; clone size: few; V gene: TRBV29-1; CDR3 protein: CSVARTHYGYTF
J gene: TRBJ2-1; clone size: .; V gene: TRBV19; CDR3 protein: CASTRTGTRSSEQFF
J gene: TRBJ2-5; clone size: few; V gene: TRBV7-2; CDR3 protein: CASSYSTGRTETQYF
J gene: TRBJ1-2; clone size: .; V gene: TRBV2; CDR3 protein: CASNGQGASYTF
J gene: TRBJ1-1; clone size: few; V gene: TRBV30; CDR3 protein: CAWRGYGYTEAFF